This T cell receptor (beta chain) was observed in a study of cytomegalovirus exposure and HLA in healthy donors. The study, taken as a whole, reports: Published work reported that the classifier diagnosed cytomegalovirus status with high specificity and sensitivity.

Per the germline V gene, CDR1 is MNHEY and CDR2 is SMNVEV (reference sequence). CDR3 length: 15 amino acids. V dropped 5 bases and J dropped 4 bases, with 12 bases sitting between them. As regards this clone: Its cognate antigen is unknown.

The PCR made use of 60 Vbeta and 13 Jbeta primers. Method: immunoSEQ multiplex PCR; TCRdb's copy keeps in-frame clones and lacks some. The table shows about 130,000 clones, with roughly 76% occurring only once. This chain connects TRBV27 to TRBJ1-6, with a tentative D call TRBD1 (5 bases). What was sequenced was PBMCs. The origin of this receptor is a woman between 50 and 59 years old in good health and CMV-seronegative. The CDR3 spells CASSAQVNYNSPLHF. The CDR3 DNA reads as TGTGCCAGCAGTGCACAGGTCAATTATAATTCACCCCTCCACTTT.